These 18 T cell receptor beta chains were sequenced from one sample in a study of shared clonotypes between healthy human individuals. Generated by immunoSEQ multiplex PCR, the TCRdb table keeps only in-frame clones and is missing some. The sample has 2 million to 2.5 million clones; 85% to 95% are singletons. Sequencing was done on a sample of naive CD4+ T cells from PBMCs. Subset described: CD45RA+ positively selected. The receptors derive from a young man in good health. Some clones in this sample may be carry-over from other donors' samples.

This clone was seen only a few times. The V call is TRBV28, the J call TRBJ1-1; maybe TRBD1 (5 bases). CDR3 size: 15 residues. Germline CDR1 reads MDHEN; CDR2 reads SYDVKM. Trimming pared 3 bases from V and 2 bases from J, leaving 13 bases between. DNA for the CDR3: TGTGCCAGCAGTTTGGAGCCCCAGGGTAACACTGAAGCTTTCTTT. This translates into CASSLEPQGNTEAFF.

V is TRBV29-1 and J is TRBJ2-5; D is ambiguous. The CDR3 runs to 14 residues. The V end was cut by 4 bases, the J end by 1 base, with 13 bases between. Germline assignment: CDR1 SQVTM and CDR2 ANQGSEA. Written as DNA, the CDR3 is TGCAGCGTTGTGTGGACGTTCAGCCAAGAGACCCAGTACTTC. It encodes CSVVWTFSQETQYF.

The chain couples TRBV7-9 to TRBJ1-3, with D perhaps TRBD1 (5 bases). Trimming took 5 bases from V and 0 from J, leaving 11 bases between them. This CDR3 has 15 residues. The germline CDR1 and CDR2 sequences are SEHNR and FQNEAQ (reference sequence). The CDR3 nucleotides read TGTGCCAGCAGCCCAGACAGTGGCTCTGGAAACACCATATATTTT. This encodes CASSPDSGSGNTIYF.

The chain joins TRBV6-5 to TRBJ2-1; D not resolved. The V end was cut by 7 bases, the J end by 4 bases, with 11 bases between. The CDR3 contains 13 residues. CDR1 MNHEY and CDR2 SVGAGI come from the germline V gene. The CDR3 DNA reads TGTGCCAGCACCCCCCCTGGATACAATGAGCAGTTCTTC. Its protein is CASTPPGYNEQFF.

This chain connects TRBV6-5 to TRBJ2-7, with 9 bases aligning to TRBD2. The CDR3 loop spans 15 amino acids. The junction had 11 bases not matched to a gene; V was cut back by 5 bases and J by 6 bases. Germline V gene lookup returns CDR1 MNHEY and CDR2 SVGAGI. The CDR3 spells CASSPRLADPGEQYF. CDR3 in DNA: TGTGCCAGCAGTCCCAGACTAGCGGACCCCGGCGAGCAGTACTTC.

In its sample, this clone was seen a few times. V usage is TRBV19 and J usage is TRBJ1-1; no clear D gene. The V end lost 9 bases, the J end lost 1 base, and 9 bases lay between the germline ends. The germline gives CDR1 LNHDA, CDR2 SQIVND (reference sequence). The CDR3 has 12 residues. The CDR3 DNA reads as TGTGCCAGCAAGACCTGGAACACTGAAGCTTTCTTT. It specifies CASKTWNTEAFF.

Concerning this clone: Other nucleotide sequences from this sample produce the same CDR3. The rearrangement uses TRBV7-2 and TRBJ2-7; D perhaps matches TRBD1 (6 bases). Trimming pared 7 bases from V and 3 bases from J, leaving 10 bases between. There are 12 residues in the CDR3. Germline assignment: CDR1 SGHTA and CDR2 FQGNSA. The CDR3 spells CASTLDSYEQYF. The DNA of the CDR3 is TGTGCCAGCACCCTGGACAGCTACGAGCAGTACTTC.

The chain uses TRBV7-6 and TRBJ2-7, with 11 bases matching TRBD2. Losses at the gene ends were 5 bases for V and 0 bases for J; bases not matched to a gene: 9. The CDR3 sequence is 17 residues long. CDR1 and CDR2 (germline): SGHVS, FNYEAQ. CDR3 nucleotides: TGTGCCAGCAGCGCGATCCGACTAGCGGGATACTCCTACGAGCAGTACTTC. This codes for CASSAIRLAGYSYEQYF.

This rearrangement joins TRBV27 to TRBJ1-3; D not resolved. V was pared by 3 bases and J by 0 bases, with 6 bases between. The CDR3 consists of 14 residues. CDR1 and CDR2 from the germline V gene are MNHEY and SMNVEV (reference sequence). The CDR3 reads CASSFHPSGNTIYF. The CDR3 DNA sequence: TGTGCCAGCAGTTTCCATCCCTCTGGAAACACCATATATTTT.

The V and J genes are TRBV7-2 and TRBJ1-1; D is undetermined. The ends were cut back, 1 base at V and 11 bases at J, with 14 bases in the middle. In germline, CDR1 is SGHTA, CDR2 FQGNSA. This CDR3 contains 13 residues. The CDR3 region has the DNA TGTGCCAGCAGCTTAGTCATTGCTCGTGGGGCTTTCTTT. It codes for CASSLVIARGAFF. Complete variable domain (other parts from reference TRBV7-2 and TRBJ1-1): GAGVSQSPSNKVTEKGKDVELRCDPISGHTALYWYRQSLGQGLEFLIYFQGNSAPDKSGLPSDRFSAERTGGSVSTLTIQRTQQEDSAVYLCASSLVIARGAFFGQGTRLTVV.

This chain links TRBV5-1 with TRBJ2-5; D is uncertain. The CDR3 is made up of 13 amino acids. Germline V gives CDR1 SGHRS, CDR2 YFSETQ. The V end lost 2 bases, the J end lost 5 bases, and 10 bases lay between the germline ends. DNA for the CDR3: TGCGCCAGCAGCTTCGACTCGGCGGAGACCCAGTACTTC. Residues: CASSFDSAETQYF. Looking up the rest from reference TRBV5-1 and TRBJ2-5 gives the full variable domain: KAGVTQTPRYLIKTRGQQVTLSCSPISGHRSVSWYQQTPGQGLQFLFEYFSETQRNKGNFPGRFSGRQFSNSRSEMNVSTLELGDSALYLCASSFDSAETQYFGPGTRLLVL.

The chain has TRBV5-1 and TRBJ2-1; D call uncertain. The CDR3 covers 15 residues. V lost 6 bases and J 0 bases, leaving 13 bases between the germline ends. CDR1 is SGHRS and CDR2 is YFSETQ in the germline V gene. The CDR3 reads CASTYQSISYNEQFF. The CDR3 coding sequence is TGCGCCAGCACCTACCAAAGTATCTCCTACAATGAGCAGTTCTTC.

The rearrangement uses TRBV6-5 and TRBJ2-2; D is ambiguous. Trimming pared 3 bases from V and 6 bases from J, leaving 8 bases between. The V gene's germline CDR1 is MNHEY and CDR2 SVGAGI. The CDR3 sequence is 13 residues long. CDR3 amino acids: CASSYRRPGELFF. CDR3 bases: TGTGCCAGCAGTTATCGTAGACCCGGGGAGCTGTTTTTT.

The rearrangement links TRBV30 to TRBJ2-7; TRBD2 matches at 9 bases. V lost 7 bases and J lost 9; bases outside the gene matches: 13. Germline V gives CDR1 GTSNPN, CDR2 SVGIG (reference sequence). The CDR3 length is 13 residues. The DNA for the CDR3 is TGTGCCTCGGGGGGAGCGGGAGGCTCGGGGCAGTACTTC. Its protein is CASGGAGGSGQYF. The whole variable domain, remainder taken from reference TRBV30 and TRBJ2-7, is SQTIHQWPATLVQPVGSPLSLECTVEGTSNPNLYWYRQAAGRGLQLLFYSVGIGQISSEVPQNLSASRPQDRQFILSSKKLLLSDSGFYLCASGGAGGSGQYFGPGTRLTVT.

The chain employs TRBV9 and TRBJ2-2; 8 positions match TRBD1. The length of the CDR3 is 17 residues. Looked up from germline, CDR1 is SGDLS and CDR2 is YYNGEE. Trimming cost V 3 bases and J 0 bases; bases outside gene matches: 7. The CDR3: CASSGGQGGPNTGELFF. Written as DNA, the CDR3 is TGTGCCAGCAGCGGTGGACAGGGAGGTCCGAACACCGGGGAGCTGTTTTTT.

The V call is TRBV7-9, the J call TRBJ2-7, with no clear D. With 5 bases removed from V and 6 bases from J, the gap between germline ends came to 11 bases. There are 12 residues in the CDR3. Germline V lookup: CDR1 SEHNR, CDR2 FQNEAQ (reference sequence). For the CDR3, the DNA is TGTGCCAGCAGCCAACGGAGCCCCGAGCAGTACTTC. It specifies CASSQRSPEQYF.

The chain joins TRBV11-2 to TRBJ2-3; D is possibly TRBD2 (5 bases). The length of the CDR3 is 16 residues. V shed 5 bases and J shed 2 bases, with 17 bases lying between them. Looked up from germline, CDR1 is SGHAT and CDR2 is FQNNGV. The CDR3 coding sequence is TGTGCCAGCAGCCGATTGGGCGGGTGGGACACAGATACGCAGTATTTT. It yields the protein CASSRLGGWDTDTQYF.

The chain couples TRBV30 to TRBJ1-1; D gene uncertain. Germline assignment: CDR1 GTSNPN and CDR2 SVGIG (reference sequence). The CDR3 covers 14 residues. Between the trimmed V and J ends, which lost 2 bases and 1 base, there was a span of 11 bases. The CDR3 DNA reads as TGTGCCTGGAGTCCTACTTTAGGGAACACTGAAGCTTTCTTT. This codes for CAWSPTLGNTEAFF. Looking up the rest from reference TRBV30 and TRBJ1-1 gives the full variable domain: SQTIHQWPATLVQPVGSPLSLECTVEGTSNPNLYWYRQAAGRGLQLLFYSVGIGQISSEVPQNLSASRPQDRQFILSSKKLLLSDSGFYLCAWSPTLGNTEAFFGQGTRLTVV.